This TCR beta chain emerged from a study of T-cell memory formation after mild COVID-19. Study-wide background: Largely donor-specific sequence clusters came from a couple of donors.

One entry per CDR3 protein results from TCRdb running MiXCR on the 5' RACE reads. The sample carries some 45,000 distinct CDR3 sequences, 27% recorded once. Regarding this clonotype: What it binds is not known.

General study points: Among CD4+ contracting clones, most were CM and EM, and CD8+ ones EMRA. Memory cells collected pre-infection included some clones that later responded, suggesting cross-reactive memory joined.

The TCR originated in a man younger than 30 who had mild COVID-19 (a few samples of this study predate the infection). Cell type and time point are not known. The sample comprised PBMCs or a T cell subset sorted from them (not recorded which).

This CDR3 reads CASSSTGWVEQYF. CDR3 DNA sequence: TGTGCCAGCAGTTCGACAGGGTGGGTTGAGCAGTACTTC. This chain links TRBV27 with TRBJ2-7; 7 positions match TRBD1. The germline CDR1 and CDR2 sequences are MNHEY and SMNVEV (reference sequence). This CDR3 is built from 13 residues. The V gene end was trimmed by 4 bases and the J gene end by 7 bases; junction bases not matched to a gene: 7.